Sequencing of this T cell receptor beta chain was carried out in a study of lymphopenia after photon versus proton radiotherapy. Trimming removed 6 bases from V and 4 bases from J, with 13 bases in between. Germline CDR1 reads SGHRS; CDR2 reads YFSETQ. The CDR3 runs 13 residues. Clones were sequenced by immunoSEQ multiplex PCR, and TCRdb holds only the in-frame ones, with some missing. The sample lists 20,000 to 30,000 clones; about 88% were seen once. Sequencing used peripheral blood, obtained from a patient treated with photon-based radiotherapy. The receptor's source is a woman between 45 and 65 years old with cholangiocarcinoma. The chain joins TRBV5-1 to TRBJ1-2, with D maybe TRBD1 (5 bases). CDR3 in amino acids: CASTREGSYGYTF. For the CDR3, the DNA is TGCGCCAGCACACGTGAGGGGAGCTATGGCTACACCTTC.